The T cell receptor (beta chain) under discussion was sequenced for a study of OX40 agonist ivuxolimab in advanced cancers. Germline CDR1 reads MNHNY; CDR2 reads SVGAGI (reference sequence). V shed 8 bases and J 5 bases; nucleotides not matched to a gene: 9. The CDR3 is 13 amino acids. General study points: Blood T cells, both CD4+ and CD8+, expanded clonally by week 6 at 0.1 to 3.0 mg/kg. Certain nonresponders additionally had low normalized T-cell clonal expansion.

As to this clone: The antigen remains undetermined.

Profiling relied on immunoSEQ multiplex PCR, and the TCRdb table lists in-frame clones only, not all of them. The table includes roughly 79,000 clones, about 90% detected once. The chain employs TRBV6-6 and TRBJ2-7, with 7 bases matching TRBD1. This specimen consisted of CD4+ or CD8+ T cells sorted from blood, obtained in a trial of the OX40 agonist ivuxolimab. This TCR derives from an adult with an advanced solid tumor such as melanoma, head and neck, liver or kidney cancer. In DNA form, the CDR3 reads TGTGCCAGCGAGGGGGCTCAGTCCCACGAGCAGTACTTC. Amino acids: CASEGAQSHEQYF.